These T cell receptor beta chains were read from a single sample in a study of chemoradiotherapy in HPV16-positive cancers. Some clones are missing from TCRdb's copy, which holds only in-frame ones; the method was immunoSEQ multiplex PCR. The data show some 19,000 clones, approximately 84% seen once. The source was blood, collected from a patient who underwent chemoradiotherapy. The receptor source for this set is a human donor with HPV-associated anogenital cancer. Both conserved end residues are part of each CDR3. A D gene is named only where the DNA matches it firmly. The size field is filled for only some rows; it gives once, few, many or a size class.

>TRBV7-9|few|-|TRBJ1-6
CASSLEANSPLHF
TGTGCCAGCAGCTTAGAGGCAAATTCACCCCTCCACTTT
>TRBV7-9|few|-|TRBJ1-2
CASSFQSHPSGYTF
TGTGCCAGCAGCTTCCAGTCTCACCCCTCTGGCTACACCTTC
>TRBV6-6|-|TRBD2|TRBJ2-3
CASRASGGANTQYF
TGTGCCAGCAGGGCTAGCGGGGGGGCGAATACGCAGTATTTT
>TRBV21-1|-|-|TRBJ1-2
CASSKDDRPKGETNYGYTF
TGTGCCAGCAGCAAAGACGACAGGCCGAAAGGAGAAACTAACTATGGCTACACCTTC
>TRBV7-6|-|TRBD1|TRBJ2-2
CASSLPKTGGTGELFF
TGTGCCAGCAGCTTACCTAAAACAGGGGGCACCGGGGAGCTGTTTTTT
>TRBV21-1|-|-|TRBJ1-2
CASSKYRTCGYTF
TGTGCCAGCAGCAAATACCGGACCTGTGGCTACACCTTC
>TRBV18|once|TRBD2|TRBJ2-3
CASSPSGGAVDTQYF
TGTGCCAGCTCTCCTAGCGGGGGGGCCGTAGATACGCAGTATTTT
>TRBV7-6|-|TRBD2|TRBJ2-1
CASSLKVGGLARDEQFF
TGTGCCAGCAGCTTAAAAGTTGGTGGACTAGCGAGAGATGAGCAGTTCTTC
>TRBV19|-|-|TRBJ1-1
CAAGRRATEAFF
TGTGCCGCCGGGCGGCGGGCCACTGAAGCTTTCTTT
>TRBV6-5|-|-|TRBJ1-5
CASSQKGVGNQPQHF
TGTGCCAGCAGTCAGAAGGGGGTTGGCAATCAGCCCCAGCATTTT
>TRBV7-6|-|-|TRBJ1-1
CASSSGTVLNTEAFF
TGTGCCAGCAGCTCCGGGACCGTATTGAACACTGAAGCTTTCTTT
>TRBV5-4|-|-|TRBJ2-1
CASSLPIGTHYNEQFF
TGTGCCAGCAGCTTGCCGATCGGGACACATTACAATGAGCAGTTCTTC
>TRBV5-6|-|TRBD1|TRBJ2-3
CASSLVRQGADTQYF
TGTGCCAGCAGCTTGGTCCGGCAGGGGGCAGATACGCAGTATTTT
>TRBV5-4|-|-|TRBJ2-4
CASSFPGALAKNIQYF
TGTGCCAGCAGCTTCCCAGGGGCACTAGCCAAAAACATTCAGTACTTC
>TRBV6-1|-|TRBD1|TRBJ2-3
CANWDSNTDTQYF
TGTGCCAATTGGGACAGCAACACAGATACGCAGTATTTT
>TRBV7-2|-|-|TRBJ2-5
CASSPTTGGQETQYF
TGTGCCAGCAGCCCCACAACTGGAGGTCAAGAGACCCAGTACTTC
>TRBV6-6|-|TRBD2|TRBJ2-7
CASSGGVASNEQYF
TGTGCCAGCAGCGGGGGGGTAGCAAGCAACGAGCAGTACTTC
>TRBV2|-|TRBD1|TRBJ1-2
CASSPTGSPFSYGYTF
TGTGCCAGCAGTCCGACAGGGAGCCCCTTTTCCTATGGCTACACCTTC